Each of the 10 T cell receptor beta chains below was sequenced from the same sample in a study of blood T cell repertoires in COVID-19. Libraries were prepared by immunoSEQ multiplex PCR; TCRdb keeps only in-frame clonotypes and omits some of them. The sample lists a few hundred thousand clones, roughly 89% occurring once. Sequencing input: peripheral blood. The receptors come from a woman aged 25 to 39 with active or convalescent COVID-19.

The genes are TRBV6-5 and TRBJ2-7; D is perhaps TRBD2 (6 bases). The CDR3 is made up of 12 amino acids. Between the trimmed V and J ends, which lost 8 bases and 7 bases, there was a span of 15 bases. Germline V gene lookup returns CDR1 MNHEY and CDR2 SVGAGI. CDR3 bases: TGTGCCAGCGGGCTGGGCGGGAAGGAGCAGTACTTC. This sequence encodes CASGLGGKEQYF.

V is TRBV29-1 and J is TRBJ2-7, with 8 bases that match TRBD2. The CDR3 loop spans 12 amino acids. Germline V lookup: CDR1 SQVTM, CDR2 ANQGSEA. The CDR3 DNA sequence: TGCGGGGTAGCGGGGAGCTCCTACGAGCAGTACTTC. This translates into CGVAGSSYEQYF.

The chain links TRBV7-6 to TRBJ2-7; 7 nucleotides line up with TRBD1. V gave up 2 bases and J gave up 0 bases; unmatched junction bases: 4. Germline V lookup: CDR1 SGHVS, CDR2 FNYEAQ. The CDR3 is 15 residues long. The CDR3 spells CASSLTRGPSYEQYF. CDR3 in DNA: TGTGCCAGCAGCTTAACGAGGGGGCCCTCCTACGAGCAGTACTTC.

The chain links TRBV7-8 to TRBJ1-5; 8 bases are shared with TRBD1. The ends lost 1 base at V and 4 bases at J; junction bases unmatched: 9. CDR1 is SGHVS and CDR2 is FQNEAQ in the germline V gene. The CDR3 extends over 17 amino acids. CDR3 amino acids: CASSLVAGGLFNQPQHF. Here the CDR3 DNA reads TGTGCCAGCAGCTTAGTAGCAGGGGGCCTTTTTAATCAGCCCCAGCATTTT.

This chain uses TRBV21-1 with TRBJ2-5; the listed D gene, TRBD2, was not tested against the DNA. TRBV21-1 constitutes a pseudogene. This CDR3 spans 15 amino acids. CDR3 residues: CASSKKEGQWETQYF. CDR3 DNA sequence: TGTGCCAGCAGCAAGAAGGAGGGCCAATGGGAGACCCAGTACTTC.

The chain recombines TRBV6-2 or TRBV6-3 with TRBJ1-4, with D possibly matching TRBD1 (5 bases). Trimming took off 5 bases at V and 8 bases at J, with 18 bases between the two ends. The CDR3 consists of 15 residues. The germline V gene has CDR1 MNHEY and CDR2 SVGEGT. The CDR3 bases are TGTGCCAGCAGTCGCGCCGGGACTTCGCGCGAAAAACTGTTTTTT. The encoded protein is CASSRAGTSREKLFF.

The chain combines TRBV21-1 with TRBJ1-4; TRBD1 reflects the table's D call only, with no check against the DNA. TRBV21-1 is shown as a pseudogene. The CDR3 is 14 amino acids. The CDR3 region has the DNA TGTGCCAGCAGCCCAGGGACAGGGAATGAAAAACTGTTTTTT. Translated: CASSPGTGNEKLFF.

CDR3 protein: CAWSFSGTSPYGYTF. In DNA form, the CDR3 reads TGTGCCTGGAGTTTTTCCGGGACAAGTCCCTATGGCTACACCTTC. V usage is TRBV30 and J usage is TRBJ1-2, with D possibly TRBD1 on 6 matching bases. V lost 2 bases, J lost 4 bases, and 17 bases lay in between. This CDR3 is 15 amino acids long. From germline, CDR1 is GTSNPN and CDR2 SVGIG (reference sequence).

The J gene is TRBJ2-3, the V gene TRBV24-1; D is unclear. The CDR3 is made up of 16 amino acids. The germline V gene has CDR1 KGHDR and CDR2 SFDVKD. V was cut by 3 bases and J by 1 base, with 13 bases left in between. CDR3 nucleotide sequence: TGTGCCACCAGTGATCGCCGAGGATCCGGCACAGATACGCAGTATTTT. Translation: CATSDRRGSGTDTQYF.

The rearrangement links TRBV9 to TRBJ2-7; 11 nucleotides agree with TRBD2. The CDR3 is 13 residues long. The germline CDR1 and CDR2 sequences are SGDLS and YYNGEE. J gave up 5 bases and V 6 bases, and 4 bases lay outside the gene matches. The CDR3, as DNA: TGTGCCAGCAATAGCGGGGGGGCTGACGAGCAGTACTTC. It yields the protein CASNSGGADEQYF.